These 15 T cell receptor beta chains originate from one sample sequenced in a study of cytomegalovirus exposure and HLA in healthy donors. PCR primers comprised 60 Vbeta and 13 Jbeta primers. The assay was immunoSEQ multiplex PCR, and TCRdb's table has in-frame clones only and misses some. The table for this sample gives 130,000 or so clones. The sequencing input was PBMCs. The receptors originated from a woman aged 60-70 years in good health and CMV-seronegative.

This chain joins TRBV9 and TRBJ1-5, with D hard to call. Trimming took off 0 bases at V and 0 bases at J, with 7 bases between the two ends. Germline V gene data show CDR1 as SGDLS and CDR2 as YYNGEE. The CDR3 sequence is 15 residues long. CDR3 residues: CASSVGPYSNQPQHF. Written as DNA, the CDR3 is TGTGCCAGCAGCGTAGGGCCGTATAGCAATCAGCCCCAGCATTTT. The variable domain in full, with the rest retrieved from reference TRBV9 and TRBJ1-5, is DSGVTQTPKHLITATGQRVTLRCSPRSGDLSVYWYQQSLDQGLQFLIQYYNGEERAKGNILERFSAQQFPDLHSELNLSSLELGDSALYFCASSVGPYSNQPQHFGDGTRLSIL.

The chain is built from TRBV5-4 and TRBJ2-5; maybe TRBD1 (6 bases). Per germline, CDR1 SGHNT and CDR2 YYREEE (reference sequence). This CDR3 comprises 15 residues. V was shortened by 4 bases and J by 4 bases, with 17 bases between the two germline ends. The CDR3 coding sequence is TGTGCCAGCAGCGTAGGGGGTTCCCCGGGAGAGACCCAGTACTTC. Its protein is CASSVGGSPGETQYF.

V usage is TRBV28 and J usage is TRBJ1-3, with a possible D match to TRBD1 (5 bases). With 2 bases removed from V and 1 base from J, the gap between germline ends came to 9 bases. CDR1 MDHEN and CDR2 SYDVKM come from the germline V gene. There are 15 residues in the CDR3. The CDR3 DNA is TGTGCCAGCAGTTTAGAGGCAGGGTCTGGAAACACCATATATTTT. As protein: CASSLEAGSGNTIYF. The full variable domain, its missing parts supplied by reference TRBV28 and TRBJ1-3, is DVKVTQSSRYLVKRTGEKVFLECVQDMDHENMFWYRQDPGLGLRLIYFSYDVKMKEKGDIPEGYSVSREKKERFSLILESASTNQTSMYLCASSLEAGSGNTIYFGEGSWLTVV.

The chain has TRBV6-1 and TRBJ2-1; TRBD2 matches at 8 bases. V lost 1 base to trimming and J lost 3 bases; unmatched junction nucleotides: 5. Per germline, CDR1 MNHNS and CDR2 SASEGT. This CDR3 has 16 residues. The CDR3 DNA reads as TGTGCCAGCAGTGAAGGAGGCGGGGGGTACTACAATGAGCAGTTCTTC. It encodes CASSEGGGGYYNEQFF.

The V call is TRBV11-2, the J call TRBJ2-7, with 7 bases matching TRBD1. The V segment lost 4 bases and the J segment 6 bases; nucleotides outside the gene matches: 9. The length of the CDR3 is 14 residues. The germline V gene encodes CDR1 SGHAT and CDR2 FQNNGV. Written as DNA, the CDR3 is TGTGCCAGCAGCTCGCTCCGGGACAGTGGCGAGCAGTACTTC. Protein product: CASSSLRDSGEQYF.

The chain combines TRBV2 with TRBJ2-3; D is unresolved. The CDR3 consists of 11 residues. V was clipped by 7 bases and J by 6 bases, with 8 bases between them. Germline-derived CDR1 and CDR2 are SNHLY and FYNNEI. CDR3: CASTPRDTQYF. DNA of the CDR3: TGTGCCAGCACCCCTAGGGATACGCAGTATTTT.

The chain joins TRBV9 to TRBJ2-1; 8 bases align to TRBD2. Trimming took 0 bases from V and 4 from J; bases not matched to a gene: 6. CDR3 length: 16 residues. CDR1 and CDR2 (germline): SGDLS, YYNGEE. The CDR3 nucleotides are TGTGCCAGCAGCGTAGAAGGTAGCGGGGAGTACAATGAGCAGTTCTTC. It yields the protein CASSVEGSGEYNEQFF.

This chain connects TRBV6-1 to TRBJ1-1, with D possibly TRBD1 on 6 matching bases. Deletions cut 5 bases from V and 5 bases from J, with 12 bases between. The CDR3 runs 13 residues. The V gene's germline CDR1 is MNHNS and CDR2 SASEGT. CDR3 bases: TGTGCCAGCAGTTATTACAGGGAGACTGAAGCTTTCTTT. Translating it yields CASSYYRETEAFF.

V gene TRBV28 combines with J gene TRBJ1-1; D possibly corresponds to TRBD1 (6 bases). The germline V gene has CDR1 MDHEN and CDR2 SYDVKM. Between the trimmed V and J ends, which lost 5 bases and 7 bases, there was a span of 14 bases. This CDR3 has 13 amino acids. CDR3: CASSEQGRSEAFF. CDR3 coding DNA: TGTGCCAGCAGTGAACAGGGAAGGAGTGAAGCTTTCTTT.

The chain is built from TRBV27 and TRBJ1-1; weak D call: TRBD1 (5 bases). Trimming took off 5 bases at V and 4 bases at J, with 14 bases between the two ends. The CDR3 extends over 14 amino acids. Germline V gene sequence: CDR1 MNHEY, CDR2 SMNVEV (reference sequence). CDR3 sequence (DNA): TGTGCCAGCAGTCCCCGCGGCAGGGTCACTGAAGCTTTCTTT. Its protein product is CASSPRGRVTEAFF.

V gene TRBV6-5 combines with J gene TRBJ1-1, with 10 bases aligning to TRBD1. Germline V gene data show CDR1 as MNHEY and CDR2 as SVGAGI. This CDR3 spans 15 amino acids. The ends lost 1 base at V and 2 bases at J; junction bases unmatched: 1. The CDR3 region has the DNA TGTGCCAGCAGTTACTGGACAGGGGGAAACACTGAAGCTTTCTTT. This translates into CASSYWTGGNTEAFF.

This chain joins TRBV19 and TRBJ2-1, with TRBD2 matching 9 bases. V was clipped by 3 bases and J by 4 bases; unmatched bases: 4. Per the germline V gene, CDR1 is LNHDA and CDR2 is SQIVND (reference sequence). The CDR3 contains 15 residues. Here the CDR3 DNA reads TGTGCCAGTAGTATTCGACTAGCGGAGTACAATGAGCAGTTCTTC. Protein product: CASSIRLAEYNEQFF.

The V and J genes are TRBV4-1 and TRBJ2-3, with TRBD2 as a possible D gene (5 bases). Germline V CDR1 and CDR2: MGHRA, YSYEKL. The CDR3 has 16 amino acids. Trimming shortened V by 1 base and J by 0 bases, and 11 bases separated the two germline ends. The CDR3 loop reads CASSQGVARSTDTQYF. The CDR3 nucleotides are TGCGCCAGCAGCCAAGGAGTAGCGAGGAGCACAGATACGCAGTATTTT.

The CDR3 DNA sequence: TGTGCCAGCAGCTTAGACCCTGGACAGGATATTAACTATGGCTACACCTTC. The encoded protein is CASSLDPGQDINYGYTF. The J gene is TRBJ1-2, the V gene TRBV7-6; 7 nucleotides line up with TRBD1. V shed 1 base and J 1 base; nucleotides not matched to a gene: 9. CDR1 and CDR2 from the germline V gene are SGHVS and FNYEAQ. The CDR3 runs to 17 residues. The entire variable domain, with the rest obtained from reference TRBV7-6 and TRBJ1-2, is as follows: GAGVSQSPRYKVTKRGQDVALRCDPISGHVSLYWYRQALGQGPEFLTYFNYEAQQDKSGLPNDRFSAERPEGSISTLTIQRTEQRDSAMYRCASSLDPGQDINYGYTFGSGTRLTVV.

The V and J genes are TRBV15 and TRBJ2-1; D perhaps matches TRBD2 (7 bases). Trimming pared 7 bases from V and 0 bases from J, leaving 13 bases between. Looked up from germline, CDR1 is LNHNV and CDR2 is YYDKDF (reference sequence). This CDR3 is 15 amino acids long. The DNA of the CDR3 is TGTGCCACCAAGAGGGGGGGAAGCTCCTACAATGAGCAGTTCTTC. This gives the protein CATKRGGSSYNEQFF.